The 13 T cell receptor beta chains listed next were all sequenced from one sample in a study of identical twins. One entry per CDR3 protein results from TCRdb running MiXCR on the 5' RACE reads. This repertoire shows about 500,000 distinct CDR3 sequences, 14% found once; its top ten account for about 0.94%. The same sample was also used in a study of yellow fever vaccine responses in identical twins.

Sequencing was performed on CD4+ T cells sorted from blood. The receptors were gathered from a woman younger than 30 in good health.

In this sample, this clonotype turned up many times. The gene calls are TRBV15 and TRBJ2-2; D tentatively reads TRBD1 or TRBD2 (5 bases each). Trimming left V 3 bases short and J 0 bases short, with 11 bases between. Looked up from germline, CDR1 is LNHNV and CDR2 is YYDKDF (reference sequence). The CDR3 runs to 16 residues. The CDR3 DNA reads TGTGCCACCAGCAGGAGTTCGGGACCGAACACCGGGGAGCTGTTTTTT. Its protein product is CATSRSSGPNTGELFF.

In its sample, this clonotype was seen many times. This chain uses TRBV12-3 or TRBV12-4 with TRBJ1-2; D gene ambiguous. This CDR3 has 15 amino acids. Deletions cut 3 bases from V and 0 bases from J, with 11 bases between. The CDR3 here is CASSLAAGTNYGYTF. Here the CDR3 DNA reads TGTGCCAGCAGTTTGGCGGCAGGTACTAACTATGGCTACACCTTC.

The rearrangement links TRBV6-1 to TRBJ2-3; TRBD2 agrees at 8 bases. Germline CDR1 MNHNS, CDR2 SASEGT. The CDR3 is made up of 14 amino acids. V dropped 7 bases and J dropped 0; count of bases not matched to a gene: 3. The CDR3 is CASTVAGSTDTQYF. The DNA of the CDR3 is TGTGCCAGCACCGTAGCGGGGAGCACAGATACGCAGTATTTT.

V gene TRBV20-1 combines with J gene TRBJ2-7; 9 nucleotides agree with TRBD2. V shed 3 bases and J 7 bases; nucleotides not matched to a gene: 10. The CDR3 runs 14 residues. The germline gives CDR1 DFQATT, CDR2 SNEGSKA (reference sequence). DNA for the CDR3: TGCAGTGCTAGTTGGACTAGCGTGCGTGGGGAGCAGTACTTC. Translating gives CSASWTSVRGEQYF.

This clonotype showed up just a few times. The chain is built from TRBV28 and TRBJ1-2; the match to TRBD1 covers 7 bases. The V and J ends lost 10 bases and 7 bases, in that order; junction bases with no gene match: 12. Germline V gene lookup returns CDR1 MDHEN and CDR2 SYDVKM. The CDR3 loop spans 13 amino acids. CDR3 sequence: CATNTGVMRGYTF. As DNA, the CDR3 is TGTGCCACCAATACAGGGGTTATGCGTGGCTACACCTTC.

This clonotype was detected only a few times. This chain uses TRBV20-1 with TRBJ2-1; 12 bases are a match to TRBD2. J gave up 9 bases and V 0 bases, and 3 bases lay outside the gene matches. Germline CDR1 reads DFQATT; CDR2 reads SNEGSKA (reference sequence). This CDR3 has 14 residues. The CDR3 loop is CSARDLAGGSEQFF. CDR3 coding DNA: TGCAGTGCTAGAGATCTAGCGGGAGGGTCTGAGCAGTTCTTC.

V and J are TRBV9 and TRBJ2-3, with TRBD2 as a possible D gene (6 bases). V was shortened by 0 bases and J by 1 base, with 9 bases between the two germline ends. This CDR3 comprises 15 residues. CDR1 is SGDLS and CDR2 is YYNGEE in the germline V gene. CDR3 protein: CASSVGASGTDTQYF. The CDR3, as DNA: TGTGCCAGCAGCGTAGGAGCTAGCGGCACAGATACGCAGTATTTT.

This clonotype has just a few counts. The chain recombines TRBV12-3 or TRBV12-4 with TRBJ2-6, with 7 bases identical to TRBD1. V was pared by 3 bases and J by 2 bases, with 10 bases of the junction left unmatched. The CDR3 sequence is 18 residues long. This chain's CDR3 is CASSLGTAFDTGANVLTF. The CDR3 nucleotides read TGTGCCAGCAGTTTGGGGACAGCCTTTGACACTGGGGCCAACGTCCTGACTTTC.

The rearrangement links TRBV6-2 or TRBV6-3 to TRBJ2-5; D uncertain. The V and J ends lost 4 bases and 12 bases respectively, with 21 bases between them. The CDR3 sequence is 14 residues long. From germline, CDR1 is MNHEY and CDR2 SVGEGT. CDR3 sequence: CASSSAAASNPEYF. Here the CDR3 DNA reads TGTGCCAGCAGTTCGGCGGCGGCCTCTAACCCAGAGTACTTC.

This clonotype was seen more than once but under ten times. The CDR3, as DNA: TGTGCCAGCAGCTTAGCGGACAGAAGCTCCTACAATGAGCAGTTCTTC. This gives the protein CASSLADRSSYNEQFF. The rearrangement uses TRBV7-8 and TRBJ2-1; a possible D gene is TRBD1 (6 bases). Germline V gene data show CDR1 as SGHVS and CDR2 as FQNEAQ. V was cut by 0 bases and J by 0 bases, with 9 bases left in between. The CDR3 covers 16 residues.

The chain combines TRBV11-2 with TRBJ2-1, with D perhaps TRBD2 (8 bases). The germline V gene has CDR1 SGHAT and CDR2 FQNNGV. CDR3 length: 15 residues. V lost 2 bases and J lost 8, with 16 bases in between. CDR3 sequence reads: CASSLFTGGGHEQFF. DNA of the CDR3: TGTGCCAGCAGCTTATTTACGGGAGGGGGCCATGAGCAGTTCTTC.

This clonotype was observed a handful of times. This chain joins TRBV4-3 and TRBJ2-7, with 11 bases fitting TRBD2. The CDR3 extends over 16 amino acids. Germline V gene sequence: CDR1 LGHNA, CDR2 YSLEER. With 4 bases clipped from V and 4 bases from J, the junction kept 9 bases outside the gene matches. The CDR3 is CASSRVAGGSSYEQYF. CDR3 sequence (DNA): TGCGCCAGCAGCCGAGTAGCGGGAGGGTCCTCGTACGAGCAGTACTTC.

The chain uses TRBV5-1 and TRBJ1-4; D is ambiguous. This CDR3 region has 14 residues. The germline gives CDR1 SGHRS, CDR2 YFSETQ. V was pared by 0 bases and J by 6 bases, with 9 bases between. CDR3 sequence: CASSLEGIYEKLFF. Written as DNA, the CDR3 is TGCGCCAGCAGCTTGGAAGGGATTTATGAAAAACTGTTTTTT.